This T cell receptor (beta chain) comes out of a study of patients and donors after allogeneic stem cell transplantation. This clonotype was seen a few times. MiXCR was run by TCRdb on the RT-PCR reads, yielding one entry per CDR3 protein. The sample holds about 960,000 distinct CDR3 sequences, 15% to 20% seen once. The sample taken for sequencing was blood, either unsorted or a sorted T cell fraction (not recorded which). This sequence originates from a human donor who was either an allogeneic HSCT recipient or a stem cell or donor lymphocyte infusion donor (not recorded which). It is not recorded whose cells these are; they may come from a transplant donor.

The CDR3 nucleotides are TGCAGTGTCCGGCAGCCTCAGTTCGAGCAGTACTTC. Amino acids: CSVRQPQFEQYF. The chain combines TRBV20-1 with TRBJ2-7; no reliable D call. V lost 7 bases and J 6 bases, leaving 16 bases between the germline ends. The CDR3 is made up of 12 amino acids. The V gene's germline CDR1 is DFQATT and CDR2 SNEGSKA (reference sequence).